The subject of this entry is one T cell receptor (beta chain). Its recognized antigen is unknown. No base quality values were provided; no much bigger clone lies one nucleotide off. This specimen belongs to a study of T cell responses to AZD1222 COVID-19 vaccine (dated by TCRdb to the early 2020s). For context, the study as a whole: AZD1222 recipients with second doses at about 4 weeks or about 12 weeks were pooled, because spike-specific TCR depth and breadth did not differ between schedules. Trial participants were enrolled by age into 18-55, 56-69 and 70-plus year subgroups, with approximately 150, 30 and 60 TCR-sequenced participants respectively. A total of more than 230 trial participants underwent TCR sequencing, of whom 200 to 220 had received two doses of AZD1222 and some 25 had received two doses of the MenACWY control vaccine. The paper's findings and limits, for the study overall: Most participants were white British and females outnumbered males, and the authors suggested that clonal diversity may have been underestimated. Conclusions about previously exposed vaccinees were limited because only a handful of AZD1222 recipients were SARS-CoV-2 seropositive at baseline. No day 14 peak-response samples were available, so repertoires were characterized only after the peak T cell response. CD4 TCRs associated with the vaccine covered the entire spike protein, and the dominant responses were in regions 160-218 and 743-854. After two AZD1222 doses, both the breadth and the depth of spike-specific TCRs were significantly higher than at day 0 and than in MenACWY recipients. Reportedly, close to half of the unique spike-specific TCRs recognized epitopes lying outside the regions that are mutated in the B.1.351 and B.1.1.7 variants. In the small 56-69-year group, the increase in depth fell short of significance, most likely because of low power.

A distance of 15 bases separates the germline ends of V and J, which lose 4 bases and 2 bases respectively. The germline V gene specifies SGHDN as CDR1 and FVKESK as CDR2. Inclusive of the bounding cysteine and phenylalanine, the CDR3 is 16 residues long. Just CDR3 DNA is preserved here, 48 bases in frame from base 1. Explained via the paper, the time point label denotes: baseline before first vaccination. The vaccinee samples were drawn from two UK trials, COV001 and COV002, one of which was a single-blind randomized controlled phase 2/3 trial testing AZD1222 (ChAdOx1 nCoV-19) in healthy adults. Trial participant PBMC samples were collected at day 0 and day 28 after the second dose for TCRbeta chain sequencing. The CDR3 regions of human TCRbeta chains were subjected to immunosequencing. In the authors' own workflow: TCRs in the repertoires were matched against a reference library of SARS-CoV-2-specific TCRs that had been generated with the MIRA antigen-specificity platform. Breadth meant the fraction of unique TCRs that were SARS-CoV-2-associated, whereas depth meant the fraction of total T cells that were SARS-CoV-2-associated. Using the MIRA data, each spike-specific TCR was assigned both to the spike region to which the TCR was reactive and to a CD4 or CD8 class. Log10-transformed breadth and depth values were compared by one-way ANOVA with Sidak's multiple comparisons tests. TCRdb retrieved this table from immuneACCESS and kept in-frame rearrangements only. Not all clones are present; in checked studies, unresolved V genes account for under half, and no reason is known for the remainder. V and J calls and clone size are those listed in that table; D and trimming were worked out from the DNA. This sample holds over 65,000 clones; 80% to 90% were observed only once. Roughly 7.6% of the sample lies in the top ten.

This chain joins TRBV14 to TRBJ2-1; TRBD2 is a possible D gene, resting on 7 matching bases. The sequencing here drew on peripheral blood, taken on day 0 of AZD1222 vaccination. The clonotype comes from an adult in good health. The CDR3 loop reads CASSLFGGAPYNEQFF. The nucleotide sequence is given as TGTGCCAGCAGCCTATTTGGGGGGGCCCCCTACAATGAGCAGTTCTTC.